These 17 T cell receptor beta chains came from one sample sequenced in a study of shared clonotypes between healthy human individuals. CD45RO-negative CD8 cells positively selected for CCR7 made up the naive population, which excluded terminally differentiated effector memory CD45RA+ cells. Repertoires were generated with immunoSEQ multiplex PCR, while TCRdb's copy carries only in-frame clones and drops some. The data hold about 820,000 clones, with nearly 95% observed a single time. Sequences were obtained from naive CD8+ T cells sorted from blood. Receptor source: a man in his thirties or forties in good health.

The rearrangement links TRBV28 to TRBJ1-3; no definite D call. Trimming removed 5 bases at V and 0 bases at J, with 11 bases between. The CDR3 contains 15 residues. Germline lookup yields CDR1 MDHEN and CDR2 SYDVKM. CDR3: CASSTESPSGNTIYF. CDR3 in DNA: TGTGCCAGCAGTACAGAAAGTCCCTCTGGAAACACCATATATTTT.

Written as DNA, the CDR3 is TGTGCCAGTACCCCCCGCGGGGGCTCCTACGAGCAGTACTTC. Its protein is CASTPRGGSYEQYF. This rearrangement joins TRBV19 to TRBJ2-7, with 7 bases aligning to TRBD2. From germline, CDR1 is LNHDA and CDR2 SQIVND (reference sequence). The V gene end was trimmed by 7 bases and the J gene end by 0 bases; junction bases not matched to a gene: 6. The CDR3 runs to 14 residues.

V gene TRBV6-5 combines with J gene TRBJ2-7; 11 bases are shared with TRBD2. Germline loops: CDR1 MNHEY, CDR2 SVGAGI. The CDR3 is made up of 15 amino acids. V was pared by 4 bases and J by 3 bases, with 5 bases of the junction left unmatched. CDR3 in amino acids: CASSFGGLADYEQYF. CDR3 DNA: TGTGCCAGCAGTTTCGGGGGACTAGCGGACTACGAGCAGTACTTC.

This clone has just one count. The J gene is TRBJ2-2, the V gene TRBV10-3; no definite D call. The length of the CDR3 is 15 residues. In germline, CDR1 is ENHRY, CDR2 SYGVKD. V was cut by 2 bases and J by 2 bases, with 9 bases left in between. The CDR3 bases are TGTGCCATCAGTGAGGGCATATCAAACACCGGGGAGCTGTTTTTT. Translation: CAISEGISNTGELFF.

The chain employs TRBV6-5 and TRBJ2-7; maybe TRBD2 (5 bases). Germline-derived CDR1 and CDR2 are MNHEY and SVGAGI. Trimming stripped 2 bases from V and 2 bases from J, with 16 bases between. The CDR3 loop spans 16 amino acids. The CDR3 DNA follows: TGTGCCAGCAGTTACGATCTTACGGGAAAGACCTACGAGCAGTACTTC. Encoded protein: CASSYDLTGKTYEQYF.

This clone has only one observation. This sequence joins TRBV9 and TRBJ1-2, with a possible D match to TRBD1 (6 bases). The germline V gene encodes CDR1 SGDLS and CDR2 YYNGEE. Trimming shortened V by 0 bases and J by 2 bases, and 11 bases separated the two germline ends. CDR3 length: 15 residues. The CDR3 nucleotides read TGTGCCAGCAGCGTAGGAGGGGGGTCCAACTATGGCTACACCTTC. It specifies CASSVGGGSNYGYTF.

The gene calls are TRBV11-2 and TRBJ2-1; D gene uncertain. The CDR3 totals 11 residues. Germline lookup yields CDR1 SGHAT and CDR2 FQNNGV. V was shortened by 4 bases and J by 12 bases, with 10 bases between the two germline ends. CDR3 region: CASSSGRWQFF. The CDR3 DNA follows: TGTGCCAGCAGCTCAGGAAGGTGGCAGTTCTTC.

The chain recombines TRBV7-9 with TRBJ2-1; 14 bases fit TRBD2. Germline CDR1 reads SEHNR; CDR2 reads FQNEAQ (reference sequence). The CDR3 has 16 residues. V shed 3 bases and J 8 bases; nucleotides not matched to a gene: 6. CDR3 sequence: CASSFPTSGRAYEQFF. As DNA, the CDR3 is TGTGCCAGCAGCTTCCCGACTAGCGGGAGGGCATATGAGCAGTTCTTC.

V usage is TRBV27 and J usage is TRBJ2-3, with a tentative D call TRBD2 (6 bases). The germline V gene has CDR1 MNHEY and CDR2 SMNVEV (reference sequence). The CDR3 spans 14 residues. Trimming left V 2 bases short and J 5 bases short, with 11 bases between. Written as DNA, the CDR3 is TGTGCCAGCAGTTTACCCGGGAGTGGAGATACGCAGTATTTT. This encodes CASSLPGSGDTQYF.

This chain joins TRBV15 and TRBJ1-2; possible D gene TRBD1, 5 bases. This CDR3 has 13 amino acids. Germline-derived CDR1 and CDR2 are LNHNV and YYDKDF (reference sequence). Trimming removed 1 base at V and 2 bases at J, with 5 bases between. CDR3 in amino acids: CATSRGGNYGYTF. DNA for the CDR3: TGTGCCACCAGCAGAGGGGGGAACTATGGCTACACCTTC.

This chain uses TRBV30 with TRBJ2-3; possible D gene TRBD2, 5 bases. The CDR3 spans 14 residues. V lost 1 base and J 4 bases, leaving 12 bases between the germline ends. Germline-derived CDR1 and CDR2 are GTSNPN and SVGIG (reference sequence). The chain's CDR3 is CAWSGGWPPDTQYF. The CDR3 bases are TGTGCCTGGAGTGGAGGGTGGCCCCCAGATACGCAGTATTTT. Full variable domain (missing parts from reference TRBV30 and TRBJ2-3): SQTIHQWPATLVQPVGSPLSLECTVEGTSNPNLYWYRQAAGRGLQLLFYSVGIGQISSEVPQNLSASRPQDRQFILSSKKLLLSDSGFYLCAWSGGWPPDTQYFGPGTRLTVL.

The chain joins TRBV19 to TRBJ2-3; D gene uncertain. Germline values: CDR1 LNHDA, CDR2 SQIVND (reference sequence). The CDR3 sequence is 13 residues long. Trimming took 5 bases from V and 1 from J, leaving 7 bases between them. The CDR3 DNA is TGTGCCAGTAGTTGGAGCGGCACAGATACGCAGTATTTT. This translates into CASSWSGTDTQYF.

The sample holds a few counts of this clone. V and J are TRBV6-5 and TRBJ1-1; D is possibly TRBD1 (5 bases). Germline-derived CDR1 and CDR2 are MNHEY and SVGAGI. This CDR3 spans 13 amino acids. Trimming pared 5 bases from V and 1 base from J, leaving 8 bases between. The CDR3 loop is CASSGQGNTEAFF. CDR3 sequence (DNA): TGTGCCAGCAGTGGGCAGGGGAACACTGAAGCTTTCTTT.

This chain connects TRBV6-5 to TRBJ2-2; D might be TRBD1 (5 bases). The CDR3 loop spans 15 amino acids. Germline lookup yields CDR1 MNHEY and CDR2 SVGAGI. V lost 2 bases and J lost 2, with 9 bases in between. CDR3 coding DNA: TGTGCCAGCAGTTACGGGGCAGTTAACACCGGGGAGCTGTTTTTT. Its protein product is CASSYGAVNTGELFF.

This clone was seen just once. The V call is TRBV29-1, the J call TRBJ2-1; 7 positions match TRBD2. V was pared by 3 bases and J by 8 bases, with 10 bases of the junction left unmatched. Germline CDR1 and CDR2: SQVTM and ANQGSEA. CDR3 length equals 14 residues. CDR3 loop: CSVDVGGLSDEQFF. CDR3 DNA sequence: TGCAGCGTTGACGTGGGAGGGCTTTCGGATGAGCAGTTCTTC.

As concerns this clone: This sample includes further DNA sequences coding for the same CDR3. The rearrangement joins TRBV5-1 to TRBJ2-5; TRBD2 matches at 7 bases. The junction had 4 bases not matched to a gene; V was cut back by 0 bases and J by 5 bases. The germline CDR1 and CDR2 sequences are SGHRS and YFSETQ. This CDR3 has 14 residues. This chain's CDR3 is CASSLAGGRETQYF. The CDR3 nucleotides are TGCGCCAGCAGCTTGGCGGGGGGTAGGGAGACCCAGTACTTC.

The V and J genes are TRBV30 and TRBJ1-3, with D unclear. V lost 0 bases to trimming and J lost 8 bases, with 14 bases between them. Germline assignment: CDR1 GTSNPN and CDR2 SVGIG (reference sequence). This CDR3 region has 14 residues. CDR3 bases: TGTGCCTGGAGTGTACTGGGCGGAAGGGACACCATATATTTT. This sequence encodes CAWSVLGGRDTIYF. The full variable domain, with the rest looked up from reference TRBV30 and TRBJ1-3, is SQTIHQWPATLVQPVGSPLSLECTVEGTSNPNLYWYRQAAGRGLQLLFYSVGIGQISSEVPQNLSASRPQDRQFILSSKKLLLSDSGFYLCAWSVLGGRDTIYFGEGSWLTVV.